This T cell receptor beta chain came from a study of OX40 agonist ivuxolimab in advanced cancers. Study information: Ivuxolimab, which is an agonistic anti-OX40 (CD134) antibody, was administered to the patients. A partial response was reached by three patients: one with hepatocellular carcinoma and two with cutaneous melanoma.

Germline assignment: CDR1 SNHLY and CDR2 FYNNEI. The V and J ends lost 4 bases and 6 bases respectively, with 15 bases between them. The CDR3 is 15 amino acids. The data were produced by immunoSEQ multiplex PCR, yet TCRdb's version contains in-frame clones alone and is incomplete. Counted here are 40,000 to 60,000 clones, roughly 86% occurring once; the ten biggest clones make up roughly 3.6%. Source: CD4+ or CD8+ T cells sorted from blood, taken in a trial of the OX40 agonist ivuxolimab. This receptor was identified in an adult with an advanced solid tumor such as melanoma, head and neck, liver or kidney cancer. The chain is built from TRBV2 and TRBJ2-2, with D possibly TRBD1 on 6 matching bases. CDR3 amino acids: CASSAGWGLAGELFF. CDR3 nucleotides: TGTGCCAGCAGTGCGGGTTGGGGGCTGGCCGGGGAGCTGTTTTTT.